This TCR beta chain was identified in a study of blood T cell repertoires in COVID-19. Study details: Acute and convalescent COVID-19 samples came from the United States, Italy and Spain. T cells, B-cell-depleted T cells, or PBMCs provided the cDNA or gDNA that served as material.

About this clone: Other DNA sequences in this sample translate to the same CDR3.

Original data processing: For nucleated cells, counts were estimated from reference gene primer amplification. Measured with immunoSEQ multiplex PCR; TCRdb has only the in-frame clones, and not every one. Clonal size and the V and J genes are those of that table, whereas D and trimming came from the DNA. Of approximately 70,000 clones in the sample, approximately 85% were seen once. The TCR originated in a woman of 80 years or more with active or convalescent COVID-19. The specimen sequenced was peripheral blood.

The CDR3 spells CASGSSYNEQFF. CDR3 DNA: TGTGCCAGTGGCAGCTCCTACAATGAGCAGTTCTTC. The chain joins TRBV5-6 to TRBJ2-1; D gene uncertain. CDR3 length: 12 residues. Per the germline V gene, CDR1 is SGHDT and CDR2 is YYEEEE. With 8 bases removed from V and 0 bases from J, the gap between germline ends came to 6 bases.